This entry features one T cell receptor (beta chain) sequence. Time point indicated: blood at routine non-recurrence follow-up after resection. Whole RNA came from tumor, nontumor lung or frozen PBMC and was sequenced without being sorted. A unique molecular identifier was attached to every TCR cDNA molecule. TCRdb recomputed calls from the 5' RACE reads with MiXCR, one row per CDR3 protein. Here the sample spans tens of thousands of distinct CDR3 sequences, roughly 8.9% being singletons. The record originates from a study of spatial heterogeneity in lung cancer. V was cut by 4 bases and J by 5 bases, with 10 bases left in between. CDR1 and CDR2 from the germline V gene are SGHRS and YFSETQ. The CDR3 is 13 residues long.

The source of this sequence is a female donor with early-stage non-small cell lung cancer. Specimen: PBMCs, collected at follow-up. The chain recombines TRBV5-1 with TRBJ2-4; maybe TRBD1 (6 bases). In DNA form, the CDR3 reads TGCGCCAGCAGCGGGGGCTCGGAAAACATTCAGTACTTC. Its translation: CASSGGSENIQYF.